The following is a T cell receptor beta chain sequence with its context. The data were taken from a study of T cells in Graves' hyperthyroidism and ophthalmopathy. From germline, CDR1 is SNHLY and CDR2 FYNNEI. There are 16 residues in the CDR3. V lost 5 bases and J 3 bases, leaving 16 bases between the germline ends. Researchers took RNA transcripts and amplified the TCR beta CDR3 regions from them. The HTBI primer set served for first-round RT-PCR of the TCR CDR3. Via MiXCR, TCRdb re-called the multiplex PCR reads, giving one row per CDR3 protein. The sample lists roughly 580,000 distinct CDR3 sequences, under 60% seen once, with approximately 8.2% in the top ten. The patients, who ranged from 18 to 65 in age, presented with newly diagnosed hyperthyroidism lasting under 2 months. Patients having uncontrolled infection, another autoimmune disease, pregnancy or lactation were not included.

The clonotype originates from a woman between 18 and 30 years old with Graves' hyperthyroidism. Sample: peripheral blood or thyroid tissue (not recorded which). The V and J genes are TRBV2 and TRBJ2-2, with D perhaps TRBD2 (5 bases). The CDR3 is CASSLAGSSYTGELFF. The CDR3 DNA is TGTGCCAGCAGTTTGGCGGGCAGTAGTTACACCGGGGAGCTGTTTTTT.